This T cell receptor beta chain was captured by sequencing in a study of T-cell reconstitution after alpha-beta-depleted transplantation in children. Broader study findings: Roughly two months post-transplant, alpha-beta T cells reportedly originated from several hundred graft clones that had expanded. Counts and diversity of T cells one year after transplant came mostly from newly produced T cells. In some patients, recipient T cells and intrathymic progenitors surviving conditioning explained high day-60 diversity.

Unique molecular identifiers were incorporated when the TCRbeta library was constructed. A single record per CDR3 protein comes from TCRdb applying MiXCR to the PCR reads. This table holds about 980,000 distinct CDR3 sequences, about 26% found once. This clonotype has only a few counts. No antigen is known for it. This CDR3 comprises 14 residues. Germline CDR1 and CDR2: LNHDA and SQIVND (reference sequence). V was pared by 6 bases and J by 5 bases, with 14 bases between. Here the sequenced sample was PBMCs, mostly from graft donor cells, taken 360 days after TCRalphabeta/CD19-depleted stem cell transplant. The gene calls are TRBV19 and TRBJ1-5; D is uncertain. The receptor was derived from a boy under two years old who had a stem cell transplant for SCID, so the T cells may come from the graft donor. The CDR3 spells CASSRRGEHQPQHF. CDR3 bases: TGTGCCAGTAGCCGGCGGGGTGAGCATCAGCCCCAGCATTTT.